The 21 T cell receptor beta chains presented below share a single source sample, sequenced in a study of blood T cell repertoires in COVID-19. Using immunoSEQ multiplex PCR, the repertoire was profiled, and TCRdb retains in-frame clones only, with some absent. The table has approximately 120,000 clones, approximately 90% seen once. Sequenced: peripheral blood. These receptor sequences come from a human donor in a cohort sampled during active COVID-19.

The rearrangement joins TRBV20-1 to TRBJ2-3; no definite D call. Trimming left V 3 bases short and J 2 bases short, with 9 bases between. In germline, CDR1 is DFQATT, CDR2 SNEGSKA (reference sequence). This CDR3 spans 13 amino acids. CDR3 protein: CSASLPDTDTQYF. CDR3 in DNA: TGCAGTGCTAGTTTACCAGACACAGATACGCAGTATTTT.

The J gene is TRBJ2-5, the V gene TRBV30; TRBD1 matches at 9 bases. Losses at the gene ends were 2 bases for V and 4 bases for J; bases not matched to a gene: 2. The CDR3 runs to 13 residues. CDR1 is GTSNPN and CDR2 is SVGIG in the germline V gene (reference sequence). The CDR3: CAWSPGQGETQYF. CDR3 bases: TGTGCCTGGAGTCCGGGACAGGGAGAGACCCAGTACTTC.

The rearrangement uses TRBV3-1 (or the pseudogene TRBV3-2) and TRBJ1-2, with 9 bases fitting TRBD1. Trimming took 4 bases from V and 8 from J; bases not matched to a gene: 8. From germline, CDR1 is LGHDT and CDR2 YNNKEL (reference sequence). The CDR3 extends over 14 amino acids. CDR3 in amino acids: CASSPRDRVGGYTF. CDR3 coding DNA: TGTGCCAGCAGCCCCCGGGACAGGGTGGGAGGCTACACCTTC.

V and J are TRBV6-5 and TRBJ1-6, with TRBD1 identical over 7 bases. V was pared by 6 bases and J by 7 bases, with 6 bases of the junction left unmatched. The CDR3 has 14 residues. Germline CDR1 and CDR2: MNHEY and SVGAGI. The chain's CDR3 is CASSWDSRNSPLHF. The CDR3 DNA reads TGTGCCAGCAGCTGGGACAGCCGAAATTCACCCCTCCACTTT.

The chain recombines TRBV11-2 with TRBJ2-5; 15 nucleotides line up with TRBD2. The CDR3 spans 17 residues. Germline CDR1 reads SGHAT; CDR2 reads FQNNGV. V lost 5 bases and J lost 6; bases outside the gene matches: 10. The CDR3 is CASSPLGTSGGRKTQYF. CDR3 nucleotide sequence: TGTGCCAGCAGCCCCCTCGGGACTAGCGGGGGGAGAAAGACCCAGTACTTC.

CDR3 coding DNA: TGTGCCAGCAGCTTAAACCGGGGGGTTAATACGCAGTATTTT. It encodes CASSLNRGVNTQYF. The rearrangement uses TRBV7-2 and TRBJ2-3; 7 bases fit TRBD2. V shed 2 bases and J 7 bases; nucleotides not matched to a gene: 6. The germline V gene has CDR1 SGHTA and CDR2 FQGNSA. The CDR3 is 14 residues long. Variable domain in full (rest from reference TRBV7-2 and TRBJ2-3): GAGVSQSPSNKVTEKGKDVELRCDPISGHTALYWYRQSLGQGLEFLIYFQGNSAPDKSGLPSDRFSAERTGGSVSTLTIQRTQQEDSAVYLCASSLNRGVNTQYFGPGTRLTVL.

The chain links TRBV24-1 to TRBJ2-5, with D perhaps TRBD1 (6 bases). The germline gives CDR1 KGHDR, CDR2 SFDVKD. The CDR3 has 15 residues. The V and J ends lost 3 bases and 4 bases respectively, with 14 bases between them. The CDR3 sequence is CATSDHGQLGETQYF. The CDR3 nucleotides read TGTGCCACCAGTGATCATGGACAGCTTGGAGAGACCCAGTACTTC.

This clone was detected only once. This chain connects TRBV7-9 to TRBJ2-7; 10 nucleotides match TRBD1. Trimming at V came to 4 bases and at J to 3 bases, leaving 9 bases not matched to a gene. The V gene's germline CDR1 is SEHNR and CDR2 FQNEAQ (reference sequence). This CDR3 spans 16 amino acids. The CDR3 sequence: CASSSRDRGLDYEQYF. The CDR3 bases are TGTGCCAGCAGCTCCCGGGACAGGGGCCTCGACTACGAGCAGTACTTC.

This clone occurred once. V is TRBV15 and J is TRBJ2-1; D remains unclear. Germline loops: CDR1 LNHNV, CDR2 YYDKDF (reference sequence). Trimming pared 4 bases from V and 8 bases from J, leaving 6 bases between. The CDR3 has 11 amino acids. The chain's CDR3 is CATSNTHEQFF. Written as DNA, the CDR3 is TGTGCCACCAGCAATACTCATGAGCAGTTCTTC.

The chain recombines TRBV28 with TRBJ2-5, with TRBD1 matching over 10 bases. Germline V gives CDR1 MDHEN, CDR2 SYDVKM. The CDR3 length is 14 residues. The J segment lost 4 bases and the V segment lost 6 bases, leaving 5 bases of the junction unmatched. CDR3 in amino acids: CASSPDRGRETQYF. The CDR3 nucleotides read TGTGCCAGCAGCCCTGACAGGGGGCGAGAGACCCAGTACTTC.

CDR3 region: CSVLRNTEAFF. CDR3 DNA: TGCAGTGTCCTCCGGAACACTGAAGCTTTCTTT. V is TRBV20-1 and J is TRBJ1-1; D is unclear. Trimming stripped 7 bases from V and 1 base from J, with 7 bases between. The CDR3 consists of 11 residues. Germline CDR1 and CDR2: DFQATT and SNEGSKA (reference sequence).

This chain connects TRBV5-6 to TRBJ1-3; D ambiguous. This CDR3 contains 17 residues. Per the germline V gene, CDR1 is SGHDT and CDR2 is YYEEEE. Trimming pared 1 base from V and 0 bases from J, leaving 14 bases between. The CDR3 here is CASSLRGLSSSGNTIYF. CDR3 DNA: TGTGCCAGCAGCTTGAGAGGGTTGTCGAGCTCTGGAAACACCATATATTTT.

Written as DNA, the CDR3 is TGTGCCAGCCGGGGGGGGGCTTGGGGCAATCAGCCCCAGCATTTT. Its translation is CASRGGAWGNQPQHF. The chain joins TRBV6-5 to TRBJ1-5; D might be TRBD1 (6 bases). In germline, CDR1 is MNHEY, CDR2 SVGAGI. The CDR3 covers 15 residues. The V gene lost 8 bases and the J gene lost 2 bases, with 16 bases spanning the gap.

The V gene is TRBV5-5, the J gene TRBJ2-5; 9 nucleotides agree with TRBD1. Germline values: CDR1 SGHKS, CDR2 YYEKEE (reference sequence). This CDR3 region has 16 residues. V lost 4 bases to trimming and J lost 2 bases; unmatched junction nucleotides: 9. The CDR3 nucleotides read TGTGCCAGCAGCCGGAAACAGGGGGCATGGCAAGAGACCCAGTACTTC. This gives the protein CASSRKQGAWQETQYF.

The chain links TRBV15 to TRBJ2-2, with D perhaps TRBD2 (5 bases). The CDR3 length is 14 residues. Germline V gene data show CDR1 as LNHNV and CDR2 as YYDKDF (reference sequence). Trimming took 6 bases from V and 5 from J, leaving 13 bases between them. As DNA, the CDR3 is TGTGCCACCAGGAGGGCTTCGTCTACCGGGGAGCTGTTTTTT. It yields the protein CATRRASSTGELFF.

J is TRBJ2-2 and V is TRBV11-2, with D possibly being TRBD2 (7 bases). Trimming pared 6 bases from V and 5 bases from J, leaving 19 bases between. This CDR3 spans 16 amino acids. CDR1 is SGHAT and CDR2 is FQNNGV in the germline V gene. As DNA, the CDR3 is TGTGCCAGCAGATTATGGGGGGGCCGACGGACCGGGGAGCTGTTTTTT. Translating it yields CASRLWGGRRTGELFF.

CDR3 sequence reads: CASSLGGPSYNEQFF. The CDR3 DNA sequence: TGTGCCAGCAGCTTGGGTGGGCCCTCCTACAATGAGCAGTTCTTC. This chain joins TRBV5-4 and TRBJ2-1; D not certain. The CDR3 has 15 amino acids. V dropped 0 bases and J dropped 0 bases, with 7 bases sitting between them. Germline-derived CDR1 and CDR2 are SGHNT and YYREEE (reference sequence). Together with reference TRBV5-4 and TRBJ2-1, the CDR3 gives the full variable domain: ETGVTQSPTHLIKTRGQQVTLRCSSQSGHNTVSWYQQALGQGPQFIFQYYREEENGRGNFPPRFSGLQFPNYSSELNVNALELDDSALYLCASSLGGPSYNEQFFGPGTRLTVL.

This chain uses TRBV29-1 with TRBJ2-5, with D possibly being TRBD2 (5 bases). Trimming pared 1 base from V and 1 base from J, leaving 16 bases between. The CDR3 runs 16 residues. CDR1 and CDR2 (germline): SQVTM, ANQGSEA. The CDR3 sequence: CSVEGLAPTFQETQYF. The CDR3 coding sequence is TGCAGCGTTGAAGGGCTAGCCCCCACCTTCCAAGAGACCCAGTACTTC.

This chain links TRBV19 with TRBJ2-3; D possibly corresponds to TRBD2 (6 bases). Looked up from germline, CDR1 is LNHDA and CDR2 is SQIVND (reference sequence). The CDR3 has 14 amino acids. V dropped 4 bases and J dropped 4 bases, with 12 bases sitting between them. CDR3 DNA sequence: TGTGCCAGTAGTACCATAGCGGTTCCAGATACGCAGTATTTT. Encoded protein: CASSTIAVPDTQYF. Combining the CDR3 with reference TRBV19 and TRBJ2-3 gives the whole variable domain DGGITQSPKYLFRKEGQNVTLSCEQNLNHDAMYWYRQDPGQGLRLIYYSQIVNDFQKGDIAEGYSVSREKKESFPLTVTSAQKNPTAFYLCASSTIAVPDTQYFGPGTRLTVL.

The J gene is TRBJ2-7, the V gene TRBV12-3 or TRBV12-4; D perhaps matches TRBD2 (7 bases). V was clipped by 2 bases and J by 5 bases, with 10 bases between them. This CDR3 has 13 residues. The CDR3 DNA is TGTGCCAGCAGTTTATGGGGGGGCGACGAGCAGTACTTC. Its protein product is CASSLWGGDEQYF.

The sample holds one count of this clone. The CDR3: CASSLASAGPYEQYF. The CDR3 nucleotides read TGTGCCAGCAGCTTGGCCTCAGCGGGACCGTACGAGCAGTACTTC. The chain employs TRBV5-5 and TRBJ2-7; 7 bases fit TRBD2. The trim removed 0 bases at V and 4 bases at J, leaving 7 bases unmatched. The length of the CDR3 is 15 residues. Germline V gene sequence: CDR1 SGHKS, CDR2 YYEKEE (reference sequence).